This T cell receptor beta chain was documented in a study of metastatic and nonmetastatic thyroid tumors. Thyroid surgery was preceded by no treatment in any patient. As handled by the study authors: Across clinicopathological groups, CDR3 differences served as the basis for building a distant-metastasis classifier for papillary thyroid cancer. Using MiXCR, TCRdb re-called clones from the PCR reads. None of the V and J calls come from the authors' own analysis; TCRdb made them. In the table there are about 7,400 clones, about 26% of which are singletons. This CDR3 has 12 amino acids. Germline CDR1 and CDR2: SGHRS and YFSETQ. Trimming cost V 3 bases and J 7 bases, with 5 bases left between them. Points from the study as a whole: Significantly greater TCR beta diversity was reportedly found in malignant thyroid tumors than in benign nodules (in blood and tumor).

This clone was observed a single time. The antigen is undetermined. V usage is TRBV5-1 and J usage is TRBJ1-6; D possibly corresponds to TRBD1 (5 bases). The receptor was isolated from a male donor with papillary thyroid cancer or a benign thyroid nodule (not recorded which). Some clones in this sample may be carry-over from other donors' samples. Sequencing was carried out using adjacent normal tissue. The CDR3 bases are TGCGCCAGCAGCTCAGGGAATTCACCCCTCCACTTT. Its translation is CASSSGNSPLHF.